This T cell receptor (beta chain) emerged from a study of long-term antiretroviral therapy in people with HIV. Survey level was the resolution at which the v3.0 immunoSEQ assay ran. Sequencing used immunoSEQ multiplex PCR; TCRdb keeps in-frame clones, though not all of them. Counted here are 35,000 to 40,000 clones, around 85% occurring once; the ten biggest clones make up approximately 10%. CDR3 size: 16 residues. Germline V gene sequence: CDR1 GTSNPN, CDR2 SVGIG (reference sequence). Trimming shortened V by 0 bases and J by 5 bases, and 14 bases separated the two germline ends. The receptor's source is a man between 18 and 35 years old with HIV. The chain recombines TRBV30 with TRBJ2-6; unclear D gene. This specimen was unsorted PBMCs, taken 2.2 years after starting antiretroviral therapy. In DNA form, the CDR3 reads TGTGCCTGGAGTGTACAGAACGGACCTAGGGCCAACGTCCTGACTTTC. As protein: CAWSVQNGPRANVLTF.